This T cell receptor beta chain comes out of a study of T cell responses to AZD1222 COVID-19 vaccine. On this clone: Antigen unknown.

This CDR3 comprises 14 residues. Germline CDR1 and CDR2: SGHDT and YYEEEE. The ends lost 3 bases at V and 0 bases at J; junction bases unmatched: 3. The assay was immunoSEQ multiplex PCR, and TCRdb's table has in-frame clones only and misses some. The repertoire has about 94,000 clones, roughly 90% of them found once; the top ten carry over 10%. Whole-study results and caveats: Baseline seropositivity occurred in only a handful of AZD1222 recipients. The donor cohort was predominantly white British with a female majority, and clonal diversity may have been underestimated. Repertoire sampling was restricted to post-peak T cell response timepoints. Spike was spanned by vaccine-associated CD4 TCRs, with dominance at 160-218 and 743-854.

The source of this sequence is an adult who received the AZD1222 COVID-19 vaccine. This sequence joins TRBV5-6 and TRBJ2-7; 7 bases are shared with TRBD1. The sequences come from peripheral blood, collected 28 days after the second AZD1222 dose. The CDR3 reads CASSWTGNSYEQYF. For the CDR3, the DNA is TGTGCCAGCAGCTGGACAGGCAACTCCTACGAGCAGTACTTC.